Sequencing of this TCR beta chain was carried out in a study of shared clonotypes between healthy human individuals. The germline V and J ends were trimmed by 4 bases and 2 bases, with 10 bases remaining between them. This CDR3 comprises 13 residues. CDR1 is SGHRS and CDR2 is YFSETQ in the germline V gene. As for this clone: Its antigen is unknown.

Sequenced by immunoSEQ multiplex PCR; TCRdb stores in-frame clones only, minus some. The table records approximately 2,000,000 clones, 85% to 95% of them present only once. Points from the study as a whole: Among a few donors, approximately 5% of naive CD4 clonotypes were found in common. Rarefaction indicated that sorted-subset sequencing remained incomplete although depth was large.

The sample comprised naive CD4+ T cells from PBMCs. Noted subset: CD45RA+ positively selected. J is TRBJ2-7 and V is TRBV5-1, with D perhaps matching TRBD1 or TRBD2 (5 bases each). The receptor comes from a man younger than 35 in good health. Some clones in this sample may be carry-over from other donors' samples. For the CDR3, the DNA is TGCGCCAGCAGCCCCCGGGACCCCTACGAGCAGTACTTC. This gives the protein CASSPRDPYEQYF.